Each of the 30 T cell receptor beta chains below was sequenced from the same sample in a study of cytomegalovirus exposure and HLA in healthy donors (dated by TCRdb to 2015 to 2018). The library was generated by the immunoSEQ multiplex PCR assay. The multiplex PCR relied on a mix of 60 forward primers for TCR Vbeta segments and 13 reverse primers for TCR Jbeta segments. TCRdb mirrors the immuneACCESS table, restricted to in-frame sequences. Some clones are absent from its copies; in checked studies, under half trace to an unresolved V gene, and the reason for the others is unknown. Present in this sample are 200,000 to 250,000 clones, 75% to 90% of which were seen just once. The ten most abundant clones make up approximately 1% of the sample. The sequencing input was PBMCs. Every receptor here comes from a woman aged 18-29 years in good health and CMV-seronegative.

CDR3 sequence reads: CASSLGTGNSPLHF. The CDR3 DNA is TGTGCCAGCAGCCTAGGGACGGGGAATTCACCCCTCCACTTT. This sequence joins TRBV7-9 and TRBJ1-6, with TRBD1 as a possible D gene (5 bases). CDR1 is SEHNR and CDR2 is FQNEAQ in the germline V gene (reference sequence). V lost 5 bases, J lost 7 bases, and 12 bases lay in between. This CDR3 spans 14 amino acids.

The J gene is TRBJ1-1, the V gene TRBV6-6; possible D gene TRBD1, 6 bases. Per germline, CDR1 MNHNY and CDR2 SVGAGI (reference sequence). Trimming took 0 bases from V and 4 from J, leaving 9 bases between them. The CDR3 runs to 14 residues. In DNA, the CDR3 is TGTGCCAGCAGTTACTCCCCAGGGGTCACTGAAGCTTTCTTT. This translates into CASSYSPGVTEAFF.

The chain employs TRBV13 and TRBJ2-3; 13 nucleotides line up with TRBD2. V lost 1 base to trimming and J lost 3 bases; unmatched junction nucleotides: 1. Germline CDR1 and CDR2: PRHDT and FYEKMQ (reference sequence). The CDR3 totals 16 residues. CDR3 DNA: TGTGCCAGCAGCTTAGCACTAGCGGGAGGGACAGATACGCAGTATTTT. Encoded protein: CASSLALAGGTDTQYF.

The chain couples TRBV4-3 to TRBJ2-7; 11 bases fit TRBD1. Germline CDR1 reads LGHNA; CDR2 reads YSLEER. This CDR3 region has 17 residues. V trimming: 1 base; J trimming: 2 bases; junction bases outside the gene matches: 7. The CDR3 spells CASSQVPPGQGAYEQYF. CDR3 nucleotides: TGCGCCAGCAGCCAAGTTCCGCCGGGACAGGGGGCCTACGAGCAGTACTTC.

The rearrangement links TRBV11-2 to TRBJ2-3; TRBD2 aligns across 10 bases. Germline CDR1 is SGHAT and CDR2 is FQNNGV. V lost 7 bases to trimming and J lost 3 bases; unmatched junction nucleotides: 7. The CDR3 is 15 residues long. The chain's CDR3 is CASTRSSGRTDTQYF. The CDR3 coding sequence is TGTGCCAGCACCAGAAGTAGCGGGAGGACAGATACGCAGTATTTT.

The chain is built from TRBV5-3 and TRBJ1-3; the D is unclear. TRBV5-3 falls under the ORF class, with uncertain function. The CDR3 loop spans 12 amino acids. V was shortened by 4 bases and J by 3 bases, with 5 bases between the two germline ends. CDR3: CARSRSGNTIYF. The CDR3 DNA sequence: TGTGCCAGAAGCAGGAGTGGAAACACCATATATTTT.

The J gene is TRBJ2-3, the V gene TRBV5-1, with D perhaps matching TRBD1 (6 bases). This CDR3 spans 14 amino acids. CDR1 and CDR2 (germline): SGHRS, YFSETQ. The ends were cut back, 6 bases at V and 2 bases at J, with 13 bases in the middle. CDR3 amino acids: CASTPGQLTDTQYF. The CDR3 region has the DNA TGCGCCAGCACACCCGGACAGCTCACAGATACGCAGTATTTT.

The V and J genes are TRBV4-2 and TRBJ2-1, with D possibly being TRBD2 (6 bases). There are 15 residues in the CDR3. Looked up from germline, CDR1 is LGHNA and CDR2 is YNFKEQ. Between the trimmed V and J ends, which lost 1 base and 1 base, there was a span of 8 bases. The CDR3: CASSQGLGSYNEQFF. In DNA form, the CDR3 reads TGTGCCAGCAGCCAAGGACTAGGGTCCTACAATGAGCAGTTCTTC.

On this clone itself: The junction departs from germline at one end; a sequencing error may be responsible. The chain combines TRBV7-9 with TRBJ1-5; 7 bases fit TRBD1. Germline CDR1 SEHNR, CDR2 FQNEAQ (reference sequence). The CDR3 sequence is 17 residues long. For the CDR3, the DNA is TGTTCCAGCAGCTACGACAGGGTCGGGTATAGCAATCAGCCCCAGCATTTT. This gives the protein CSSSYDRVGYSNQPQHF.

CDR3 amino acids: CATSTRTGYQGNQPQHF. CDR3 coding DNA: TGTGCCACCAGCACCCGGACAGGGTATCAGGGCAATCAGCCCCAGCATTTT. V usage is TRBV15 and J usage is TRBJ1-5, with TRBD1 matching over 8 bases. The CDR3 sequence is 17 residues long. Germline V gene lookup returns CDR1 LNHNV and CDR2 YYDKDF (reference sequence). J lost 2 bases, V lost 4 bases, and 10 bases had no gene match.

The V call is TRBV18, the J call TRBJ2-7, with D perhaps TRBD1 (6 bases). Trimming took 4 bases from V and 5 from J, leaving 18 bases between them. This CDR3 has 15 amino acids. Germline assignment: CDR1 KGHSH and CDR2 LQKENI. The chain's CDR3 is CASSLGTVGGNEQYF. CDR3 in DNA: TGTGCCAGCTCACTCGGGACGGTTGGGGGCAACGAGCAGTACTTC.

The J gene is TRBJ2-7, the V gene TRBV11-2; D unresolved. V was shortened by 0 bases and J by 2 bases, with 14 bases between the two germline ends. The CDR3 is 16 residues long. In germline, CDR1 is SGHAT, CDR2 FQNNGV. The CDR3 protein is CASSLDRPVSTYEQYF. DNA for the CDR3: TGTGCCAGCAGCTTAGATCGCCCGGTCTCCACCTACGAGCAGTACTTC.

This chain joins TRBV19 and TRBJ1-1, with unresolved D. The length of the CDR3 is 13 residues. Per germline, CDR1 LNHDA and CDR2 SQIVND (reference sequence). The ends were cut back, 2 bases at V and 2 bases at J, with 6 bases in the middle. CDR3 sequence (DNA): TGTGCCAGTAGTATACTAGTAAACACTGAAGCTTTCTTT. This sequence encodes CASSILVNTEAFF.

This chain uses TRBV4-1 with TRBJ2-7; 12 nucleotides line up with TRBD1. CDR3 length equals 18 residues. Germline lookup yields CDR1 MGHRA and CDR2 YSYEKL. Germline trimming cut 1 base from V and 0 bases from J; bases unmatched to any gene: 7. The CDR3 DNA sequence: TGCGCCAGCAGCCAAGTAGGGACAGGGGGCCTTTTCTCCTACGAGCAGTACTTC. Amino acids: CASSQVGTGGLFSYEQYF.

V is TRBV12-5 and J is TRBJ1-1, with 8 positions matching TRBD1. V gave up 1 base and J gave up 3 bases; unmatched junction bases: 7. Germline loops: CDR1 LGHNT, CDR2 FRNRAP. The CDR3 loop spans 16 amino acids. CDR3 in DNA: TGTGCTAGTGGTTTGGCACAGGGGGGGCCGCACACTGAAGCTTTCTTT. Residues: CASGLAQGGPHTEAFF.

The rearrangement links TRBV6-5 to TRBJ1-1, with TRBD1 matching over 7 bases. The CDR3 has 14 amino acids. V was pared by 2 bases and J by 3 bases, with 3 bases of the junction left unmatched. Germline lookup yields CDR1 MNHEY and CDR2 SVGAGI. The CDR3 is CASSYDRVDTEAFF. DNA for the CDR3: TGTGCCAGCAGTTACGACAGGGTGGACACTGAAGCTTTCTTT.

V usage is TRBV5-5 and J usage is TRBJ1-6; D is possibly TRBD1 (5 bases). The CDR3 runs 14 residues. The V and J ends lost 0 bases and 10 bases respectively, with 11 bases between them. CDR1 and CDR2 from the germline V gene are SGHKS and YYEKEE (reference sequence). The CDR3 protein is CASSLAQGQSPLHF. The CDR3 DNA is TGTGCCAGCAGCTTGGCCCAGGGTCAATCACCCCTCCACTTT.

The chain combines TRBV27 with TRBJ1-5; 8 bases are a match to TRBD1. Trimming at V came to 5 bases and at J to 2 bases, leaving 8 bases not matched to a gene. This CDR3 is 16 amino acids long. Germline V gene lookup returns CDR1 MNHEY and CDR2 SMNVEV (reference sequence). The CDR3 is CASSRLTGGGNQPQHF. The CDR3 DNA follows: TGTGCCAGCAGTCGCCTCACAGGGGGTGGCAATCAGCCCCAGCATTTT.

V usage is TRBV6-5 and J usage is TRBJ1-2; no definite D call. This CDR3 is 14 amino acids long. The V end was cut by 0 bases, the J end by 7 bases, with 12 bases between. Germline V gives CDR1 MNHEY, CDR2 SVGAGI. The CDR3 coding sequence is TGTGCCAGCAGTTACTCAGTCGGTGGAGGTGGCTACACCTTC. Translated, it gives CASSYSVGGGGYTF.

This clone was detected only once. The same CDR3 arises from other DNA sequences in this sample as well. The CDR3 sequence: CASSVGGTNTGELFF. The CDR3 DNA reads TGTGCCAGCAGCGTAGGCGGTACGAACACCGGGGAGCTGTTTTTT. The chain uses TRBV9 and TRBJ2-2; D call uncertain. Trimming cost V 0 bases and J 0 bases, with 6 bases left between them. CDR1 SGDLS and CDR2 YYNGEE come from the germline V gene. The CDR3 loop spans 15 amino acids.

The chain carries TRBV4-2 and TRBJ1-1; 8 bases match TRBD1. The germline CDR1 and CDR2 sequences are LGHNA and YNFKEQ. CDR3 length equals 16 residues. V shed 1 base, J shed 4 bases, and the junction held 8 bases outside the gene matches. The CDR3 protein is CASSQVTGEGGTEAFF. The CDR3, as DNA: TGTGCCAGCAGCCAAGTGACAGGGGAAGGGGGCACTGAAGCTTTCTTT.

Only a few counts were recorded for this clone. The chain links TRBV5-4 to TRBJ1-2; weak D call: TRBD1 (6 bases). Germline CDR1 is SGHNT and CDR2 is YYREEE (reference sequence). Trimming removed 4 bases at V and 3 bases at J, with 16 bases between. The CDR3 length is 15 residues. The CDR3 loop is CASSPGGTRHYGYTF. The CDR3 bases are TGTGCCAGCAGCCCGGGGGGCACAAGGCACTATGGCTACACCTTC. Full variable domain (outside the CDR3, taken from reference TRBV5-4 and TRBJ1-2): ETGVTQSPTHLIKTRGQQVTLRCSSQSGHNTVSWYQQALGQGPQFIFQYYREEENGRGNFPPRFSGLQFPNYSSELNVNALELDDSALYLCASSPGGTRHYGYTFGSGTRLTVV.

Concerning this clone: The sample has other DNA sequences that encode this CDR3 too. V is TRBV5-1 and J is TRBJ2-7, with 7 bases matching TRBD2. This CDR3 comprises 14 residues. CDR1 and CDR2 from the germline V gene are SGHRS and YFSETQ. Trimming removed 0 bases from V and 2 bases from J; junction bases left unmatched: 2. As DNA, the CDR3 is TGCGCCAGCAGCTTGGCGGGGGGAACCTACGAGCAGTACTTC. Translating it yields CASSLAGGTYEQYF.

The chain is built from TRBV6-1 and TRBJ2-7; 7 bases map to TRBD1. Germline CDR1 is MNHNS and CDR2 is SASEGT. The CDR3 extends over 15 amino acids. The V gene end was trimmed by 6 bases and the J gene end by 2 bases; junction bases not matched to a gene: 10. The DNA for the CDR3 is TGTGCCAGCAGACCCAGACAGGGTATAGCCTACGAGCAGTACTTC. Protein: CASRPRQGIAYEQYF.

V and J are TRBV10-3 and TRBJ1-1, with D perhaps TRBD1 (5 bases). The ends were cut back, 0 bases at V and 0 bases at J, with 8 bases in the middle. The CDR3 spans 15 residues. Germline V lookup: CDR1 ENHRY, CDR2 SYGVKD. CDR3 protein: CAISESQDLNTEAFF. The DNA of the CDR3 is TGTGCCATCAGTGAGTCACAGGACCTGAACACTGAAGCTTTCTTT.

J is TRBJ2-3 and V is TRBV7-9; 10 bases line up with TRBD1. The CDR3 loop spans 16 amino acids. V lost 2 bases and J lost 6; bases outside the gene matches: 8. Per the germline V gene, CDR1 is SEHNR and CDR2 is FQNEAQ (reference sequence). The CDR3 DNA sequence: TGTGCCAGCAGCTTAATGACAGGGGGCGAAAGGGATACGCAGTATTTT. Its protein product is CASSLMTGGERDTQYF.

The V and J genes are TRBV6-6 and TRBJ1-1; D gene uncertain. Trimming took off 0 bases at V and 0 bases at J, with 5 bases between the two ends. The CDR3 contains 14 residues. CDR1 MNHNY and CDR2 SVGAGI come from the germline V gene (reference sequence). Here the CDR3 reads CASSYSSVNTEAFF. CDR3 nucleotides: TGTGCCAGCAGTTACTCGTCAGTGAACACTGAAGCTTTCTTT.

V is TRBV5-6 and J is TRBJ2-1; 8 nucleotides align to TRBD2. Looked up from germline, CDR1 is SGHDT and CDR2 is YYEEEE. The CDR3 consists of 15 residues. V shed 1 base and J 5 bases; nucleotides not matched to a gene: 5. The CDR3 nucleotides read TGTGCCAGCAGCTTGCCGGGACTAGATAACAATGAGCAGTTCTTC. Translated, it gives CASSLPGLDNNEQFF. The entire variable domain, with the rest obtained from reference TRBV5-6 and TRBJ2-1, is as follows: DAGVTQSPTHLIKTRGQQVTLRCSPKSGHDTVSWYQQALGQGPQFIFQYYEEEERQRGNFPDRFSGHQFPNYSSELNVNALLLGDSALYLCASSLPGLDNNEQFFGPGTRLTVL.

V is TRBV7-2 and J is TRBJ2-7; D is possibly TRBD2 (6 bases). This CDR3 is 15 amino acids long. The V and J ends lost 5 bases and 0 bases respectively, with 14 bases between them. Germline lookup yields CDR1 SGHTA and CDR2 FQGNSA. The CDR3 coding sequence is TGTGCCAGCAGCATAGGTTCGGGACTCTCCTACGAGCAGTACTTC. This sequence encodes CASSIGSGLSYEQYF. The full variable domain, rest sourced from reference TRBV7-2 and TRBJ2-7, is GAGVSQSPSNKVTEKGKDVELRCDPISGHTALYWYRQSLGQGLEFLIYFQGNSAPDKSGLPSDRFSAERTGGSVSTLTIQRTQQEDSAVYLCASSIGSGLSYEQYFGPGTRLTVT.

The chain has TRBV7-9 and TRBJ1-4; D is uncertain. Trimming cost V 8 bases and J 2 bases, with 9 bases left between them. CDR3 length equals 13 residues. Germline assignment: CDR1 SEHNR and CDR2 FQNEAQ (reference sequence). The CDR3 is CASQAETNEKLFF. CDR3 nucleotides: TGTGCCAGCCAGGCCGAGACTAATGAAAAACTGTTTTTT.